The 28 T cell receptor beta chains in this list originate from one sample, sequenced in a study of T cell responses to AZD1222 COVID-19 vaccine. TCRdb keeps only in-frame clones here, not all; method: immunoSEQ multiplex PCR. There are about 180,000 clones in the sample; 94% occur only once, and 1.5% to 2% lies in the top ten. The source was peripheral blood, collected 28 days after the second AZD1222 dose. The receptors derive from an adult who received the AZD1222 COVID-19 vaccine.

For the CDR3, the DNA is TGTGCCAGCACATCCTCGGCTAGCGGGAAGAATGAGCAGTTCTTC. Translated: CASTSSASGKNEQFF. This chain connects TRBV11-2 to TRBJ2-1, with 9 bases that match TRBD2. The ends lost 7 bases at V and 7 bases at J; junction bases unmatched: 11. The CDR3 contains 15 residues. Germline V CDR1 and CDR2: SGHAT, FQNNGV.

The chain recombines TRBV6-6 with TRBJ1-2, with D hard to call. CDR1 is MNHNY, CDR2 SVGAGI, per germline (reference sequence). The CDR3 runs 12 residues. V dropped 10 bases and J dropped 4 bases, with 13 bases sitting between them. CDR3 nucleotide sequence: TGTGCCACCCAATCTGACGGCTATGGCTACACCTTC. Protein sequence: CATQSDGYGYTF.

This chain connects TRBV4-1 to TRBJ2-1; TRBD1 might be the D (5 bases). Germline-derived CDR1 and CDR2 are MGHRA and YSYEKL. V was pared by 1 base and J by 7 bases, with 8 bases between. The CDR3 has 13 residues. The CDR3 loop reads CASSQGKGNEQFF. The DNA for the CDR3 is TGCGCCAGCAGCCAAGGGAAGGGGAATGAGCAGTTCTTC.

The V call is TRBV19, the J call TRBJ1-2, with TRBD1 matching over 8 bases. This CDR3 contains 14 residues. The ends lost 2 bases at V and 4 bases at J; junction bases unmatched: 3. Germline V lookup: CDR1 LNHDA, CDR2 SQIVND (reference sequence). The CDR3 sequence: CASSIRGTGYGYTF. The CDR3, as DNA: TGTGCCAGTAGTATAAGGGGGACAGGCTATGGCTACACCTTC.

This clone occurred once. The genes are TRBV6-5 and TRBJ2-2; weak D call: TRBD2 (5 bases). V dropped 4 bases and J dropped 7 bases, with 16 bases sitting between them. The V gene's germline CDR1 is MNHEY and CDR2 SVGAGI. The CDR3 spans 15 residues. DNA for the CDR3: TGTGCCAGCAGTTCACTACCACTAGGGAACGGGGAGCTGTTTTTT. Translation gives CASSSLPLGNGELFF.

A single count supports this clone. Within the sample, other DNA sequences also encode this same CDR3. This chain connects TRBV7-9 to TRBJ1-1, with a tentative D call TRBD1 (6 bases). Germline assignment: CDR1 SEHNR and CDR2 FQNEAQ (reference sequence). Trimming pared 1 base from V and 5 bases from J, leaving 14 bases between. The CDR3 length is 15 residues. The CDR3 DNA follows: TGTGCCAGCAGCTTAGTAGGTACAGGGAATACTGAAGCTTTCTTT. It encodes CASSLVGTGNTEAFF.

The V call is TRBV21-1, the J call TRBJ2-1; the DNA was not used to check the table's D call, TRBD2. TRBV21-1 is shown as a pseudogene. CDR3 length: 18 residues. CDR3: CANKRASGMGGGTNEQFF. Written as DNA, the CDR3 is TGTGCCAACAAGAGGGCTAGCGGGATGGGGGGAGGGACCAATGAGCAGTTCTTC.

CDR3 loop: CASSEKTGNQPQHF. The CDR3 nucleotides read TGTGCCAGCAGCGAAAAAACAGGGAATCAGCCCCAGCATTTT. The rearrangement joins TRBV6-2 or TRBV6-3 to TRBJ1-5; tentatively, D is TRBD1 (6 bases). Trimming removed 6 bases from V and 4 bases from J, with 13 bases in between. The CDR3 covers 14 residues. Germline V gene data show CDR1 as MNHEY and CDR2 as SVGEGT.

This clone was recorded a few times. V usage is TRBV6-1 and J usage is TRBJ2-7; 12 bases are shared with TRBD1. The J segment lost 5 bases and the V segment lost 3 bases, leaving 2 bases of the junction unmatched. CDR1 is MNHNS and CDR2 is SASEGT in the germline V gene. This CDR3 is 14 amino acids long. CDR3 sequence reads: CASSDGTGGNEQYF. The CDR3 DNA follows: TGTGCCAGCAGTGACGGGACAGGGGGCAACGAGCAGTACTTC.

This chain links TRBV30 with TRBJ1-1; D not resolved. Germline CDR1 and CDR2: GTSNPN and SVGIG (reference sequence). V was cut by 1 base and J by 1 base, with 7 bases left in between. CDR3 length: 13 amino acids. The CDR3 region is CAWSDSGNTEAFF. DNA of the CDR3: TGTGCCTGGAGTGATAGCGGGAACACTGAAGCTTTCTTT.

This rearrangement joins TRBV25-1 to TRBJ2-1; 9 bases are shared with TRBD2. The CDR3 is made up of 15 amino acids. From germline, CDR1 is MGHDK and CDR2 SYGVNS. V gave up 2 bases and J gave up 8 bases; unmatched junction bases: 7. CDR3: CASSEGVAGAYEQFF. The CDR3, as DNA: TGTGCCAGCAGTGAAGGAGTAGCGGGAGCCTATGAGCAGTTCTTC.

The chain recombines TRBV7-8 with TRBJ2-3, with no clear D. This CDR3 contains 12 residues. V was pared by 5 bases and J by 3 bases, with 6 bases between. CDR1 SGHVS and CDR2 FQNEAQ come from the germline V gene. The CDR3 DNA is TGTGCCAGCAGCCCCGAAACAGATACGCAGTATTTT. Translating it yields CASSPETDTQYF.

The chain uses TRBV6-6 and TRBJ1-1; no clear D gene. The V end lost 2 bases, the J end lost 6 bases, and 13 bases lay between the germline ends. The CDR3 sequence is 14 residues long. The V gene's germline CDR1 is MNHNY and CDR2 SVGAGI (reference sequence). This CDR3 is CASSYQTDTAEAFF. In DNA, the CDR3 is TGTGCCAGCAGTTACCAGACTGACACGGCTGAAGCTTTCTTT.

The J gene is TRBJ2-3, the V gene TRBV7-9; 8 bases map to TRBD2. The CDR3 contains 14 residues. V gave up 5 bases and J gave up 4 bases; unmatched junction bases: 5. CDR1 and CDR2 (germline): SEHNR, FQNEAQ (reference sequence). The CDR3 DNA is TGTGCCAGCAGCCATTCAGCGGGAGCAGATACGCAGTATTTT. Its protein is CASSHSAGADTQYF.

This chain uses TRBV27 with TRBJ2-1; 8 bases are a match to TRBD2. Germline CDR1 reads MNHEY; CDR2 reads SMNVEV (reference sequence). V dropped 4 bases and J dropped 4; count of bases not matched to a gene: 3. This CDR3 has 14 residues. CDR3: CASSWRGEYNEQFF. CDR3 DNA sequence: TGTGCCAGCAGTTGGCGGGGGGAGTACAATGAGCAGTTCTTC.

V is TRBV18 and J is TRBJ1-1; 7 bases match TRBD1. This CDR3 is 17 amino acids long. Germline CDR1 KGHSH, CDR2 LQKENI. V shed 1 base and J 0 bases; nucleotides not matched to a gene: 8. The CDR3 reads CASSPRPGDSMNTEAFF. The CDR3, as DNA: TGTGCCAGCTCACCACGACCGGGGGACAGTATGAACACTGAAGCTTTCTTT.

The rearrangement uses TRBV7-8 and TRBJ2-7; either TRBD1 or TRBD2 may fit D (6 bases each). CDR1 and CDR2 (germline): SGHVS, FQNEAQ. Trimming stripped 1 base from V and 2 bases from J, with 15 bases between. The length of the CDR3 is 16 residues. CDR3 in DNA: TGTGCCAGCAGCTTAGGATCCGGGGGCGCGACCTACGAGCAGTACTTC. This sequence encodes CASSLGSGGATYEQYF. Variable domain in full (rest from reference TRBV7-8 and TRBJ2-7): GAGVSQSPRYKVAKRGQDVALRCDPISGHVSLFWYQQALGQGPEFLTYFQNEAQLDKSGLPSDRFFAERPEGSVSTLKIQRTQQEDSAVYLCASSLGSGGATYEQYFGPGTRLTVT.

This chain uses TRBV18 with TRBJ1-2; 10 positions agree with TRBD1. Germline V lookup: CDR1 KGHSH, CDR2 LQKENI. V trimming: 3 bases; J trimming: 8 bases; junction bases outside the gene matches: 12. The CDR3 extends over 16 amino acids. CDR3: CASSPLTGTGVHGYTF. The CDR3 DNA reads as TGTGCCAGCTCACCCCTCACCGGGACAGGGGTACACGGCTACACCTTC.

The genes are TRBV12-2 and TRBJ1-6. TRBV12-2 is flagged as a pseudogene. The CDR3 runs to 19 residues. CDR3 region: CASRLNRDSPFGYNSPLHF. CDR3 DNA: TGTGCAAGTCGCCTAAACCGGGACTCACCCTTTGGATATAATTCACCCCTCCACTTT.

This clone has just one count. The J gene is TRBJ2-3, the V gene TRBV12-5; no firm D call. This CDR3 comprises 14 residues. Trimming took 0 bases from V and 2 from J, leaving 6 bases between them. Germline CDR1 and CDR2: LGHNT and FRNRAP. The CDR3 DNA reads as TGTGCTAGTGGTTTGGTTGATTCCACAGATACGCAGTATTTT. Residues: CASGLVDSTDTQYF.

The V call is TRBV11-2, the J call TRBJ2-7; either TRBD1 or TRBD2 may fit D (5 bases each). Trimming removed 5 bases at V and 12 bases at J, with 20 bases between. CDR1 is SGHAT and CDR2 is FQNNGV in the germline V gene. The CDR3 has 13 amino acids. The DNA for the CDR3 is TGTGCCAGCAGCCCCGGGACCCAAATCCCTCCGTACTTC. Translation: CASSPGTQIPPYF.

This clone was observed a single time. The chain carries TRBV7-2 and TRBJ2-6, with 10 bases lining up with TRBD2. In germline, CDR1 is SGHTA, CDR2 FQGNSA. The CDR3 sequence is 19 residues long. Losses at the gene ends were 4 bases for V and 0 bases for J; bases not matched to a gene: 9. For the CDR3, the DNA is TGTGCCAGCAGCTCGCGGGGACTAGCGACTTTCTCTGGGGCCAACGTCCTGACTTTC. Residues: CASSSRGLATFSGANVLTF.

The rearrangement uses TRBV5-1 and TRBJ1-4, with D uncertain. The CDR3 sequence is 15 residues long. Germline V gene sequence: CDR1 SGHRS, CDR2 YFSETQ. V lost 7 bases and J lost 3, with 16 bases in between. The CDR3 DNA sequence: TGCGCCAGCGCCCGTGGTACGCAGTCTAATGAAAAACTGTTTTTT. It is translated as CASARGTQSNEKLFF.

The rearrangement joins TRBV7-9 to TRBJ2-5; D possibly corresponds to TRBD2 (7 bases). This CDR3 has 16 residues. CDR1 and CDR2 from the germline V gene are SEHNR and FQNEAQ (reference sequence). V was pared by 5 bases and J by 3 bases, with 19 bases between. Here the CDR3 DNA reads TGTGCCAGCAGCCCGGGGGGCGAGGAATGGGAAGAGACCCAGTACTTC. Its protein product is CASSPGGEEWEETQYF.

The chain recombines TRBV27 with TRBJ2-1, with TRBD1 matching 9 bases. V shed 2 bases and J 5 bases; nucleotides not matched to a gene: 7. The germline gives CDR1 MNHEY, CDR2 SMNVEV (reference sequence). The length of the CDR3 is 16 residues. In nucleotides, the CDR3 is TGTGCCAGCAGTTTAAGGTTCCGGACAGGGGACAATGAGCAGTTCTTC. It codes for CASSLRFRTGDNEQFF.

Only one count was recorded for this clone. V is TRBV19 and J is TRBJ1-2; D unresolved. This CDR3 has 13 residues. Germline V gene lookup returns CDR1 LNHDA and CDR2 SQIVND (reference sequence). The V and J ends lost 3 bases and 5 bases respectively, with 10 bases between them. CDR3 in DNA: TGTGCCAGTAGTATCGGGCCATCATATGGCTACACCTTC. It yields the protein CASSIGPSYGYTF.

This chain links TRBV2 with TRBJ2-5; D is perhaps TRBD2 (6 bases). CDR1 SNHLY and CDR2 FYNNEI come from the germline V gene. This CDR3 comprises 13 residues. V lost 6 bases, J lost 3 bases, and 11 bases lay in between. CDR3 amino acids: CASRVGGEETQYF. Written as DNA, the CDR3 is TGTGCCAGCAGGGTCGGGGGAGAAGAGACCCAGTACTTC. Full variable domain (missing parts from reference TRBV2 and TRBJ2-5): EPEVTQTPSHQVTQMGQEVILRCVPISNHLYFYWYRQILGQKVEFLVSFYNNEISEKSEIFDDQFSVERPDGSNFTLKIRSTKLEDSAMYFCASRVGGEETQYFGPGTRLLVL.

In this sample, this clone turned up once. This chain links TRBV11-3 with TRBJ1-2; D perhaps matches TRBD1 (6 bases). The CDR3 has 16 amino acids. The V gene's germline CDR1 is SGHNT and CDR2 YENEEA. Trimming left V 5 bases short and J 1 base short, with 17 bases between. The DNA for the CDR3 is TGTGCCAGCAGCCACCGCGGGGGCGGTGGTAACTATGGCTACACCTTC. This sequence encodes CASSHRGGGGNYGYTF.